The 24 T cell receptor beta chains listed next were all sequenced from one sample in a study of T cell changes during pregnancy in multiple sclerosis. Profiled with immunoSEQ multiplex PCR; TCRdb holds only in-frame clones, not every one. The data show tens of thousands of clones, roughly 90% seen once. The material sequenced was CD4+ T cells from peripheral blood mononuclear cells, taken in the first trimester of pregnancy. The receptors come from a female donor in good health, enrolled as a control in a pregnancy study.

This chain connects TRBV25-1 to TRBJ2-4; 9 bases are a match to TRBD1. There are 17 residues in the CDR3. Germline lookup yields CDR1 MGHDK and CDR2 SYGVNS. The V gene end was trimmed by 5 bases and the J gene end by 1 base; junction bases not matched to a gene: 9. CDR3 region: CASSSKPGQGAKNIQYF. CDR3 DNA: TGTGCCAGCAGTTCAAAGCCGGGACAGGGTGCCAAAAACATTCAGTACTTC.

J is TRBJ2-5 and V is TRBV10-3; TRBD2 agrees at 8 bases. With V trimmed by 0 bases and J by 5 bases, 5 bases remained unmatched. This CDR3 is 15 amino acids long. Germline V gene data show CDR1 as ENHRY and CDR2 as SYGVKD. CDR3 sequence: CAISESPGGRETQYF. CDR3 bases: TGTGCCATCAGTGAGTCACCGGGGGGGCGCGAGACCCAGTACTTC.

The chain has TRBV30 and TRBJ1-2; D possibly corresponds to TRBD1 (5 bases). Trimming left V 2 bases short and J 3 bases short, with 16 bases between. This CDR3 region has 15 residues. CDR1 and CDR2 from the germline V gene are GTSNPN and SVGIG (reference sequence). The CDR3: CAWSFPGGGHYGYTF. CDR3 in DNA: TGTGCCTGGAGTTTCCCCGGCGGGGGACACTATGGCTACACCTTC. The whole variable domain, filled in from reference TRBV30 and TRBJ1-2, reads SQTIHQWPATLVQPVGSPLSLECTVEGTSNPNLYWYRQAAGRGLQLLFYSVGIGQISSEVPQNLSASRPQDRQFILSSKKLLLSDSGFYLCAWSFPGGGHYGYTFGSGTRLTVV.

The gene calls are TRBV4-1 and TRBJ2-2, with TRBD2 identical over 7 bases. CDR3 length: 17 residues. V trimming: 0 bases; J trimming: 5 bases; junction bases outside the gene matches: 9. Germline CDR1 MGHRA, CDR2 YSYEKL. In DNA form, the CDR3 reads TGCGCCAGCAGCCAAGATAAGGCTAGCGGACCAACCGGGGAGCTGTTTTTT. It translates to CASSQDKASGPTGELFF.

The V call is TRBV2, the J call TRBJ1-2, with D hard to call. The CDR3 contains 13 residues. Germline lookup yields CDR1 SNHLY and CDR2 FYNNEI. Trimming shortened V by 6 bases and J by 4 bases, and 12 bases separated the two germline ends. The CDR3 region is CASRIGSAYGYTF. CDR3 sequence (DNA): TGTGCCAGCAGGATCGGGTCTGCCTATGGCTACACCTTC.

This clone came up once. The chain couples TRBV28 to TRBJ2-1; 9 bases align to TRBD2. Germline V lookup: CDR1 MDHEN, CDR2 SYDVKM. V gave up 6 bases and J gave up 9 bases; unmatched junction bases: 18. The CDR3 consists of 17 residues. This CDR3 is CASSRSPLAGIRGEQFF. CDR3 nucleotides: TGTGCCAGCAGCAGATCGCCACTAGCGGGCATACGGGGTGAGCAGTTCTTC.

V usage is TRBV7-2 and J usage is TRBJ1-2, with D possibly being TRBD1 (5 bases). Between the trimmed V and J ends, which lost 2 bases and 2 bases, there was a span of 18 bases. Looked up from germline, CDR1 is SGHTA and CDR2 is FQGNSA. This CDR3 has 17 residues. The CDR3 coding sequence is TGTGCCAGCAGCTTAAACTCCCCCATTGGGGGGAACTATGGCTACACCTTC. Translated: CASSLNSPIGGNYGYTF.

The chain joins TRBV18 to TRBJ1-3; D not certain. Trimming stripped 6 bases from V and 0 bases from J, with 12 bases between. The length of the CDR3 is 15 residues. Germline assignment: CDR1 KGHSH and CDR2 LQKENI. CDR3 coding DNA: TGTGCCAGCTCGCGTACGGGGAACTCTGGAAACACCATATATTTT. This gives the protein CASSRTGNSGNTIYF.

The chain is built from TRBV18 and TRBJ1-1; 8 bases are shared with TRBD1. Germline V gene sequence: CDR1 KGHSH, CDR2 LQKENI. The length of the CDR3 is 14 residues. J gave up 5 bases and V 4 bases, and 6 bases lay outside the gene matches. The CDR3 region has the DNA TGTGCCAGCTCACTCGGACAGGGCGAGACTGAAGCTTTCTTT. It is translated as CASSLGQGETEAFF.

This chain connects TRBV7-9 to TRBJ1-1; no definite D call. The CDR3 is 17 amino acids. Trimming took 4 bases from V and 0 from J, leaving 18 bases between them. Germline values: CDR1 SEHNR, CDR2 FQNEAQ (reference sequence). Here the CDR3 reads CASSSLRGRAMNTEAFF. CDR3 coding DNA: TGTGCCAGCAGCTCCCTCAGAGGGAGGGCAATGAACACTGAAGCTTTCTTT.

J is TRBJ1-4 and V is TRBV9; D remains unclear. V lost 0 bases and J 1 base, leaving 7 bases between the germline ends. Per the germline V gene, CDR1 is SGDLS and CDR2 is YYNGEE. CDR3 size: 15 residues. This CDR3 is CASSVGARTNEKLFF. CDR3 nucleotide sequence: TGTGCCAGCAGCGTAGGAGCTCGAACTAATGAAAAACTGTTTTTT.

The genes are TRBV7-8 and TRBJ1-1; unclear D gene. Germline V CDR1 and CDR2: SGHVS, FQNEAQ. This CDR3 has 14 amino acids. V was pared by 5 bases and J by 4 bases, with 14 bases between. The CDR3 sequence: CASSQTGKVTEAFF. CDR3 in DNA: TGTGCCAGCAGCCAGACGGGGAAGGTCACTGAAGCTTTCTTT. Filled out from reference TRBV7-8 and TRBJ1-1, the complete variable domain reads GAGVSQSPRYKVAKRGQDVALRCDPISGHVSLFWYQQALGQGPEFLTYFQNEAQLDKSGLPSDRFFAERPEGSVSTLKIQRTQQEDSAVYLCASSQTGKVTEAFFGQGTRLTVV.

This clone was counted once. The chain recombines TRBV18 with TRBJ2-7; D remains ambiguous. CDR3 length: 11 amino acids. CDR1 and CDR2 (germline): KGHSH, LQKENI. V lost 6 bases to trimming and J lost 0 bases, with 3 bases between them. The CDR3 DNA reads as TGTGCCAGCTCGAGCTCCTACGAGCAGTACTTC. Amino acids: CASSSSYEQYF. The entire variable domain, with the rest obtained from reference TRBV18 and TRBJ2-7, is as follows: NAGVMQNPRHLVRRRGQEARLRCSPMKGHSHVYWYRQLPEEGLKFMVYLQKENIIDESGMPKERFSAEFPKEGPSILRIQQVVRGDSAAYFCASSSSYEQYFGPGTRLTVT.

V gene TRBV5-5 combines with J gene TRBJ1-1; the D is unclear. The CDR3 contains 13 residues. The germline V gene has CDR1 SGHKS and CDR2 YYEKEE (reference sequence). Trimming stripped 2 bases from V and 3 bases from J, with 8 bases between. The CDR3 is CASSLFTDTEAFF. The CDR3 DNA reads TGTGCCAGCAGCTTATTTACGGACACTGAAGCTTTCTTT.

The chain recombines TRBV4-2 with TRBJ1-2; D unresolved. Germline CDR1 reads LGHNA; CDR2 reads YNFKEQ. This CDR3 is built from 16 residues. Trimming stripped 1 base from V and 3 bases from J, with 15 bases between. DNA of the CDR3: TGTGCCAGCAGCCAAGTACCGGTTGCCGGAGACTATGGCTACACCTTC. It specifies CASSQVPVAGDYGYTF.

The chain couples TRBV6-1 to TRBJ2-3; 11 bases align to TRBD1. Germline V gives CDR1 MNHNS, CDR2 SASEGT. This CDR3 contains 15 residues. The trim removed 6 bases at V and 7 bases at J, leaving 9 bases unmatched. The CDR3 loop reads CASRDRDRGTNTQYF. CDR3 in DNA: TGTGCCAGCAGAGACCGGGACAGGGGGACGAATACGCAGTATTTT.

The rearrangement uses TRBV19 and TRBJ1-3; TRBD1 matches at 7 bases. This CDR3 contains 14 residues. Unmatched junction bases numbered 6, after V lost 6 bases and J lost 4 bases. The germline gives CDR1 LNHDA, CDR2 SQIVND (reference sequence). The CDR3 sequence: CASRETGLGNTIYF. The CDR3 nucleotides read TGTGCCAGTAGGGAGACAGGGCTCGGAAACACCATATATTTT.

The gene calls are TRBV11-1 and TRBJ1-1, with D possibly matching TRBD1 (5 bases). This CDR3 comprises 12 residues. Trimming removed 3 bases at V and 5 bases at J, with 7 bases between. The V gene's germline CDR1 is SGHAT and CDR2 FQDESV (reference sequence). The DNA of the CDR3 is TGTGCCAGCAGCTTCGGGGGGACTGAAGCTTTCTTT. It codes for CASSFGGTEAFF.

This clone was seen only a few times. V gene TRBV15 combines with J gene TRBJ2-1, with 14 bases that match TRBD2. The CDR3 runs to 17 residues. J gave up 1 base and V 8 bases, and 7 bases lay outside the gene matches. Germline CDR1 LNHNV, CDR2 YYDKDF (reference sequence). In DNA form, the CDR3 reads TGTGCCACCGCCCCTGGGACTAGCGGGAGATCCTACAATGAGCAGTTCTTC. Amino acids: CATAPGTSGRSYNEQFF.

J is TRBJ1-2 and V is TRBV7-9, with 8 positions matching TRBD1. Germline V CDR1 and CDR2: SEHNR, FQNEAQ (reference sequence). This CDR3 has 15 residues. Losses at the gene ends were 1 base for V and 6 bases for J; bases not matched to a gene: 7. CDR3 in DNA: TGTGCCAGCAGCTTAGTATCGGGACAGGTGGATGGCTACACCTTC. Amino acids: CASSLVSGQVDGYTF.

This sequence joins TRBV27 and TRBJ2-1; the D is unclear. The CDR3 runs 14 residues. Trimming removed 5 bases from V and 0 bases from J, with 8 bases in between. Germline V gene sequence: CDR1 MNHEY, CDR2 SMNVEV (reference sequence). Here the CDR3 reads CASSRRSSYNEQFF. The CDR3 nucleotides are TGTGCCAGCAGTCGGCGGAGCTCCTACAATGAGCAGTTCTTC.

The chain has TRBV2 and TRBJ2-6; 9 bases match TRBD1. Trimming removed 6 bases from V and 1 base from J; junction bases left unmatched: 13. The germline V gene has CDR1 SNHLY and CDR2 FYNNEI. The CDR3 covers 19 residues. CDR3 sequence reads: CASSFIIDRGVSGANVLTF. The CDR3 region has the DNA TGTGCCAGCAGCTTTATAATAGACAGGGGGGTTTCTGGGGCCAACGTCCTGACTTTC. Drawing the rest from reference TRBV2 and TRBJ2-6, the complete variable domain is EPEVTQTPSHQVTQMGQEVILRCVPISNHLYFYWYRQILGQKVEFLVSFYNNEISEKSEIFDDQFSVERPDGSNFTLKIRSTKLEDSAMYFCASSFIIDRGVSGANVLTFGAGSRLTVL.

The chain carries TRBV5-6 and TRBJ1-2; 7 nucleotides match TRBD1. This CDR3 is built from 16 residues. Germline V gene sequence: CDR1 SGHDT, CDR2 YYEEEE. The V gene end was trimmed by 1 base and the J gene end by 0 bases; junction bases not matched to a gene: 6. The CDR3: CASSLSTGLPNYGYTF. The DNA for the CDR3 is TGTGCCAGCAGCTTGTCGACAGGGCTACCTAACTATGGCTACACCTTC.

The chain recombines TRBV6-1 with TRBJ2-7, with D unresolved. The CDR3 contains 12 residues. Trimming left V 8 bases short and J 2 bases short, with 10 bases between. Germline V lookup: CDR1 MNHNS, CDR2 SASEGT. CDR3 protein: CASSRIAYEQYF. The CDR3 DNA reads TGTGCCAGCTCGCGGATTGCCTACGAGCAGTACTTC.